These 26 T cell receptor beta chains share one sample of origin, sequenced in a study of CD4 T cells in relation to SARS-CoV-2 and coronaviruses. Their cognate antigens are unknown. The repertoire was sequenced with immunoSEQ multiplex PCR; TCRdb's copy has only in-frame clones and lacks some. The repertoire has tens of thousands of clones, just over 75% of them found once; the top ten carry 2.8%. Source material: memory CD4+ T cells from PBMCs, cultured in vitro. These receptors originate from an adult with COVID-19.

V is TRBV30 and J is TRBJ1-2; D uncertain. The CDR3 runs to 14 residues. The V gene's germline CDR1 is GTSNPN and CDR2 SVGIG (reference sequence). The V end was cut by 4 bases, the J end by 4 bases, with 16 bases between. The CDR3 loop is CAWTSGRLLYGYTF. Here the CDR3 DNA reads TGTGCCTGGACCTCAGGACGGTTACTCTATGGCTACACCTTC.

The chain uses TRBV6-2 or TRBV6-3 and TRBJ2-7; no clear D. The V gene lost 2 bases and the J gene lost 4 bases, with 9 bases spanning the gap. The CDR3 has 13 residues. Germline values: CDR1 MNHEY, CDR2 SVGEGT. CDR3 sequence reads: CASSYGYGYEQYF. The CDR3 DNA sequence: TGTGCCAGCAGTTACGGTTACGGATACGAGCAGTACTTC.

This clone occurred a few times. This chain connects TRBV4-3 to TRBJ2-1; 7 bases fit TRBD1. This CDR3 is 14 amino acids long. Germline loops: CDR1 LGHNA, CDR2 YSLEER. V lost 4 bases, J lost 2 bases, and 2 bases stayed unmatched. The CDR3 region has the DNA TGCGCCAGCAGCCGAACAGGGGCCTACAATGAGCAGTTCTTC. Translation gives CASSRTGAYNEQFF.

The gene calls are TRBV5-1 and TRBJ1-1, with TRBD1 matching over 9 bases. The germline V gene has CDR1 SGHRS and CDR2 YFSETQ. The CDR3 is made up of 17 amino acids. J was trimmed by 6 bases and V by 1 base; bases with no gene match: 13. The CDR3: CASSLYSAGTGPPEAFF. The DNA for the CDR3 is TGCGCCAGCAGCTTGTACTCCGCCGGGACAGGGCCCCCTGAAGCTTTCTTT.

The chain links TRBV11-2 to TRBJ2-3, with D perhaps matching TRBD1 (6 bases). The ends were cut back, 6 bases at V and 10 bases at J, with 14 bases in the middle. The CDR3 consists of 12 residues. In germline, CDR1 is SGHAT, CDR2 FQNNGV. The CDR3 coding sequence is TGTGCCAGCAGTATAGGGGGAAGTGCGCAGTATTTT. This encodes CASSIGGSAQYF.

CDR3 DNA sequence: TGCAGCGCACGGACAGGGGAGTTGATCGCTTTCTTT. Encoded protein: CSARTGELIAFF. The V call is TRBV29-1, the J call TRBJ1-1; the match to TRBD1 covers 9 bases. Germline CDR1 reads SQVTM; CDR2 reads ANQGSEA. The CDR3 runs 12 residues. V was pared by 7 bases and J by 11 bases, with 11 bases of the junction left unmatched. Drawing the rest from reference TRBV29-1 and TRBJ1-1, the complete variable domain is SAVISQKPSRDICQRGTSLTIQCQVDSQVTMMFWYRQQPGQSLTLIATANQGSEATYESGFVIDKFPISRPNLTFSTLTVSNMSPEDSSIYLCSARTGELIAFFGQGTRLTVV.

By sample share, this clone is medium-sized. The rearrangement links TRBV4-2 to TRBJ2-1; 7 positions match TRBD1. CDR3 size: 14 residues. CDR1 is LGHNA, CDR2 YNFKEQ, per germline. Trimming took 5 bases from V and 7 from J; bases not matched to a gene: 8. This CDR3 is CASSAQGPLNEQFF. CDR3 in DNA: TGTGCCAGCAGCGCACAGGGGCCCTTGAATGAGCAGTTCTTC.

The chain recombines TRBV11-1 with TRBJ2-5; no clear D gene. Trimming took 5 bases from V and 1 from J, leaving 17 bases between them. CDR1 and CDR2 from the germline V gene are SGHAT and FQDESV (reference sequence). CDR3 size: 16 residues. Here the CDR3 DNA reads TGTGCCAGCAGCATGGGTTTCCCACCTTTCCAAGAGACCCAGTACTTC. Its translation: CASSMGFPPFQETQYF.

The chain recombines TRBV7-2 with TRBJ1-1, with D possibly being TRBD1 (5 bases). In germline, CDR1 is SGHTA, CDR2 FQGNSA. The CDR3 is 14 residues long. The ends were cut back, 4 bases at V and 0 bases at J, with 9 bases in the middle. The DNA of the CDR3 is TGTGCCAGCAGCTCCGACAGAATGAACACTGAAGCTTTCTTT. Translated: CASSSDRMNTEAFF.

V is TRBV4-1 and J is TRBJ1-1, with TRBD1 identical over 7 bases. This CDR3 has 18 residues. Germline loops: CDR1 MGHRA, CDR2 YSYEKL. V gave up 4 bases and J gave up 1 base; unmatched junction bases: 15. CDR3 sequence: CASSLRAPGGVENTEAFF. The CDR3 DNA follows: TGCGCCAGCAGCCTAAGGGCCCCAGGGGGTGTTGAGAACACTGAAGCTTTCTTT.

The V call is TRBV30, the J call TRBJ2-1; no clear D gene. Germline CDR1 is GTSNPN and CDR2 is SVGIG (reference sequence). The CDR3 has 13 residues. V dropped 5 bases and J dropped 8 bases, with 16 bases sitting between them. The CDR3: CAWGPEFGYEQFF. The DNA for the CDR3 is TGTGCCTGGGGGCCTGAGTTTGGGTATGAGCAGTTCTTC.

This clone was seen once. V usage is TRBV7-8 and J usage is TRBJ2-5; 10 bases line up with TRBD1. Trimming took 8 bases from V and 2 from J; bases not matched to a gene: 2. The CDR3 runs 13 residues. Germline V gene sequence: CDR1 SGHVS, CDR2 FQNEAQ. DNA for the CDR3: TGTGCCAGCGGGACAGGGGCACAAGAGACCCAGTACTTC. It yields the protein CASGTGAQETQYF.

This clone was found a few times. The chain carries TRBV5-5 and TRBJ2-7, with D possibly being TRBD1 (6 bases). The CDR3 spans 14 residues. Per germline, CDR1 SGHKS and CDR2 YYEKEE (reference sequence). V was trimmed by 4 bases and J by 5 bases, leaving 16 bases between them. DNA of the CDR3: TGTGCCAGCAGCCCGACCCTCCGGGACAACGAGCAGTACTTC. This sequence encodes CASSPTLRDNEQYF.

The chain uses TRBV7-9 and TRBJ2-3, with D unclear. The CDR3 contains 15 residues. Germline V gene sequence: CDR1 SEHNR, CDR2 FQNEAQ (reference sequence). Between the trimmed V and J ends, which lost 1 base and 0 bases, there was a span of 8 bases. CDR3 coding DNA: TGTGCCAGCAGCTTAGGATCGGCTAGCACAGATACGCAGTATTTT. The encoded protein is CASSLGSASTDTQYF.

The CDR3 spells CASSIGGHSTDTQYF. The CDR3 coding sequence is TGTGCCAGTAGTATAGGGGGACATAGCACAGATACGCAGTATTTT. This rearrangement joins TRBV19 to TRBJ2-3, with D maybe TRBD1 (6 bases). The germline V gene encodes CDR1 LNHDA and CDR2 SQIVND (reference sequence). Trimming removed 1 base from V and 0 bases from J, with 8 bases in between. CDR3 length: 15 amino acids.

The CDR3 DNA follows: TGTGCCAGCAGTAGCGGGATGGTGGCTGAGCAGTTCTTC. This encodes CASSSGMVAEQFF. This sequence joins TRBV12-3 or TRBV12-4 and TRBJ2-1; 7 bases match TRBD2. CDR3 length: 13 amino acids. The trim removed 5 bases at V and 9 bases at J, leaving 7 bases unmatched.

The chain combines TRBV3-1 (or the pseudogene TRBV3-2) with TRBJ1-5, with D possibly matching TRBD1 (6 bases). CDR1 and CDR2 from the germline V gene are LGHDT and YNNKEL (reference sequence). Trimming cost V 2 bases and J 0 bases, with 11 bases left between them. The CDR3 sequence is 16 residues long. For the CDR3, the DNA is TGTGCCAGCAGCCAAAACTGGGACAATAGCAATCAGCCCCAGCATTTT. This sequence encodes CASSQNWDNSNQPQHF.

The gene calls are TRBV27 and TRBJ1-2; 11 bases agree with TRBD1. V dropped 9 bases and J dropped 5; count of bases not matched to a gene: 8. Germline V gives CDR1 MNHEY, CDR2 SMNVEV (reference sequence). The CDR3 sequence is 14 residues long. The CDR3 DNA sequence: TGTGCCAGTACCCCGGGACAGGGGGTTTATGGCTACACCTTC. This codes for CASTPGQGVYGYTF.

The gene calls are TRBV24-1 and TRBJ2-3; no definite D call. In germline, CDR1 is KGHDR, CDR2 SFDVKD. The germline V and J ends were trimmed by 5 bases and 8 bases, with 13 bases remaining between them. The CDR3 loop spans 13 amino acids. This CDR3 reads CATSVIETGTQYF. The CDR3 region has the DNA TGTGCCACCAGTGTAATCGAGACCGGTACGCAGTATTTT.

A few counts support this clone. The V gene is TRBV18, the J gene TRBJ1-5, with D possibly being TRBD1 (5 bases). Trimming pared 3 bases from V and 6 bases from J, leaving 15 bases between. The germline V gene has CDR1 KGHSH and CDR2 LQKENI. This CDR3 contains 15 residues. The DNA for the CDR3 is TGTGCCAGCTCACCCGTGGGGGAGGGAGGTCAGCCCCAGCATTTT. As protein: CASSPVGEGGQPQHF.

The V and J genes are TRBV6-1 and TRBJ2-3; 8 nucleotides match TRBD1. Trimming cost V 2 bases and J 4 bases; bases outside gene matches: 5. CDR1 and CDR2 (germline): MNHNS, SASEGT. The CDR3 spans 15 residues. CDR3 residues: CASSELTGEPDTQYF. DNA for the CDR3: TGTGCCAGCAGTGAACTGACAGGGGAACCAGATACGCAGTATTTT.

The rearrangement joins TRBV3-1 (or the pseudogene TRBV3-2) to TRBJ2-7; D remains unclear. Trimming stripped 0 bases from V and 2 bases from J, with 20 bases between. CDR3 length: 18 residues. Germline V gives CDR1 LGHDT, CDR2 YNNKEL (reference sequence). Here the CDR3 DNA reads TGTGCCAGCAGCCAAGATTGGCAGCACCCAACCAGAACCTACGAGCAGTACTTC. Translating it yields CASSQDWQHPTRTYEQYF.

CDR3 region: CASSLRDRGPGEQYF. As DNA, the CDR3 is TGTGCCAGCAGCCTCCGGGACAGGGGGCCAGGCGAGCAGTACTTC. V and J are TRBV5-4 and TRBJ2-7; 12 bases line up with TRBD1. Trimming took 4 bases from V and 6 from J; bases not matched to a gene: 8. CDR1 and CDR2 (germline): SGHNT, YYREEE (reference sequence). The CDR3 spans 15 residues.

CDR3 in amino acids: CAIKTPGHPSSYNEQFF. DNA of the CDR3: TGTGCCATCAAAACCCCGGGACACCCGAGCTCCTACAATGAGCAGTTCTTC. V and J are TRBV10-3 and TRBJ2-1; the D gene is possibly TRBD1 (6 bases). CDR1 and CDR2 from the germline V gene are ENHRY and SYGVKD. The CDR3 is 17 residues long. Deletions cut 7 bases from V and 0 bases from J, with 19 bases between.

The chain recombines TRBV20-1 with TRBJ2-5; 9 nucleotides align to TRBD2. The V gene end was trimmed by 3 bases and the J gene end by 5 bases; junction bases not matched to a gene: 13. The CDR3 has 16 residues. CDR1 is DFQATT, CDR2 SNEGSKA, per germline (reference sequence). CDR3 region: CSASPPGGRERETQYF. CDR3 sequence (DNA): TGCAGTGCTAGTCCCCCTGGCGGGAGGGAACGGGAGACCCAGTACTTC.

This clone was counted a single time. The V and J genes are TRBV19 and TRBJ2-3; maybe TRBD2 (6 bases). V was cut by 3 bases and J by 3 bases, with 13 bases left in between. The CDR3 loop spans 15 amino acids. Germline V gene sequence: CDR1 LNHDA, CDR2 SQIVND (reference sequence). CDR3 coding DNA: TGTGCCAGTAGTATCTACGGGAGATTGACAGATACGCAGTATTTT. The encoded protein is CASSIYGRLTDTQYF.